The clone carrying this T cell receptor beta chain was observed a handful of times. Its antigen is as yet unknown. Germline assignment: CDR1 SGDLS and CDR2 YYNGEE. The CDR3 loop spans 16 amino acids. Trimming at V came to 3 bases and at J to 1 base, leaving 6 bases not matched to a gene. This sample is part of a study of post-analysis software for immune sequencing data. Points from the study as a whole: When patients were compared with controls, 4 or 5 TRBV segments were more frequent, TRBV5-6, TRBV5-1 and TRBV20-1 among them.

Researchers reported that TCR beta cDNA libraries carried unique molecular identifiers. TCRdb redid the calling of the PCR reads with MiXCR, one entry per CDR3 protein. The table lists approximately 440,000 distinct CDR3 sequences, under 55% of them singletons. The V and J genes are TRBV9 and TRBJ2-1; 8 bases agree with TRBD1. The TCR comes from a girl under 18 with multiple sclerosis. Material: blood. The CDR3 spells CASSARQGSSYNEQFF. The CDR3 coding sequence is TGTGCCAGCAGCGCGCGACAGGGGAGTTCCTACAATGAGCAGTTCTTC.